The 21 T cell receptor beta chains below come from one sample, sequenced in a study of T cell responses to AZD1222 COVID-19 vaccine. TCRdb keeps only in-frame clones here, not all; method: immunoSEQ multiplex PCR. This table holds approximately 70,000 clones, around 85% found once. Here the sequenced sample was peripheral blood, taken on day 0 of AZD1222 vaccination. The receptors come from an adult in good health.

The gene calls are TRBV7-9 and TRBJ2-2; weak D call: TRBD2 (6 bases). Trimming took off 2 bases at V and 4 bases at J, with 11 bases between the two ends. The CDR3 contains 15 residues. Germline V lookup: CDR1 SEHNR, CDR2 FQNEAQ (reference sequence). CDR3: CASSLLAGFTGELFF. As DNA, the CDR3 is TGTGCCAGCAGCTTATTGGCGGGATTCACCGGGGAGCTGTTTTTT.

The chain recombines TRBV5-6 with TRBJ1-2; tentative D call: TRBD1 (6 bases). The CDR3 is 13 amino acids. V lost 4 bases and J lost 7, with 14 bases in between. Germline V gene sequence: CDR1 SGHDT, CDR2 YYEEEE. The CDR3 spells CASSPRRGGGYTF. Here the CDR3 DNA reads TGTGCCAGCAGCCCGCGTAGGGGGGGTGGCTACACCTTC.

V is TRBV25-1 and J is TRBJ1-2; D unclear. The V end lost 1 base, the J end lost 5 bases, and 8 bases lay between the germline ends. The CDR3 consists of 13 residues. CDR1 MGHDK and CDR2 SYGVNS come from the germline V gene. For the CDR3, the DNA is TGTGCCAGCAGTGAATGGGGTTTGTATGGCTACACCTTC. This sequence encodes CASSEWGLYGYTF.

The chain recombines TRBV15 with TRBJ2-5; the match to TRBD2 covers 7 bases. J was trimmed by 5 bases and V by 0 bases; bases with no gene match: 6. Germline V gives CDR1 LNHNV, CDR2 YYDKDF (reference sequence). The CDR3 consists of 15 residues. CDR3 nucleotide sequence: TGTGCCACCAGCAGAGATGGGGAGGGGTTGGAGACCCAGTACTTC. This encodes CATSRDGEGLETQYF. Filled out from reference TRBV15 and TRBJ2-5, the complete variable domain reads DAMVIQNPRYQVTQFGKPVTLSCSQTLNHNVMYWYQQKSSQAPKLLFHYYDKDFNNEADTPDNFQSRRPNTSFCFLDIRSPGLGDTAMYLCATSRDGEGLETQYFGPGTRLLVL.

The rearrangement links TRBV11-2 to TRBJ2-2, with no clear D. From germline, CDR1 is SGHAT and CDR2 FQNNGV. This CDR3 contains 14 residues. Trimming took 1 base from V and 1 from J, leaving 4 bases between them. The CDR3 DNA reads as TGTGCCAGCAGCTTAGTGGGGAACACCGGGGAGCTGTTTTTT. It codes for CASSLVGNTGELFF.

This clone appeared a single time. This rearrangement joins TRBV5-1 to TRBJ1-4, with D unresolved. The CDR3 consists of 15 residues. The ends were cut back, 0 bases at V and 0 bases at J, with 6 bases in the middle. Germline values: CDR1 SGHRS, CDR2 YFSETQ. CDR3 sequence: CASSLGRTTNEKLFF. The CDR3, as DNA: TGCGCCAGCAGCTTGGGACGGACAACTAATGAAAAACTGTTTTTT.

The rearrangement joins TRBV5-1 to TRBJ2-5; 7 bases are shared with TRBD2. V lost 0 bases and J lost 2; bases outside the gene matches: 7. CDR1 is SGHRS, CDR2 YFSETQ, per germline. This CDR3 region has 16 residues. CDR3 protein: CASSLGSSGLQETQYF. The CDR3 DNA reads TGCGCCAGCAGCTTGGGCTCTAGCGGACTACAAGAGACCCAGTACTTC.

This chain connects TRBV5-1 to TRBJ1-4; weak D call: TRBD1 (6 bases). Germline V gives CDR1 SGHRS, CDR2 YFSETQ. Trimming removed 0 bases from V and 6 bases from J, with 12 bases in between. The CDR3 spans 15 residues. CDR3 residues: CASSLEAGGYEKLFF. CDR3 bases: TGCGCCAGCAGCTTGGAGGCGGGGGGCTATGAAAAACTGTTTTTT.

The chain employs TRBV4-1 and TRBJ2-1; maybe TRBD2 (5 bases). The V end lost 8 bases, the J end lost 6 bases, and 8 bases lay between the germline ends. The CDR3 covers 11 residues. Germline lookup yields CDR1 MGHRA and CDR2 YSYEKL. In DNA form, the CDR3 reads TGCGCCAGCCGGGGTTTCAATGAGCAGTTCTTC. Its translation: CASRGFNEQFF.

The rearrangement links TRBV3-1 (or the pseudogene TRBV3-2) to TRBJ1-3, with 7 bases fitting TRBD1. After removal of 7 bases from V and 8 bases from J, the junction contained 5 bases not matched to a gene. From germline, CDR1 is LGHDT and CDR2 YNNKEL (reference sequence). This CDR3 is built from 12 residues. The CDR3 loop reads CASTDRVDTIYF. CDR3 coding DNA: TGTGCCAGCACCGACAGGGTTGACACCATATATTTT.

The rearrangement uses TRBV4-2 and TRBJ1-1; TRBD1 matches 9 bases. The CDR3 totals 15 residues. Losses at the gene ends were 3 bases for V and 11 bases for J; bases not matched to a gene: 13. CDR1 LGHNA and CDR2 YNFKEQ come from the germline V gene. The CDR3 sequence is CASSHLIRDRVDAFF. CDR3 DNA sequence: TGTGCCAGCAGCCACCTAATCCGGGACAGGGTGGATGCTTTCTTT.

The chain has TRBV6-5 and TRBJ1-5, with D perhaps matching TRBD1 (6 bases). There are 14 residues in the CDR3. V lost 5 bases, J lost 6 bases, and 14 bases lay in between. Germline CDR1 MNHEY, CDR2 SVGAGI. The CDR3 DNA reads TGTGCCAGCAGTCCTGGACAGCCAAGTCAGCCCCAGCATTTT. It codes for CASSPGQPSQPQHF.

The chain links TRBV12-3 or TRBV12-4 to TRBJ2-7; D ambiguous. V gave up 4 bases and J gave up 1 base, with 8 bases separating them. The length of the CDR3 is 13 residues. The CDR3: CASSSSGSYEQYF. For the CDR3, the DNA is TGTGCCAGCAGTTCGTCCGGGTCCTACGAGCAGTACTTC.

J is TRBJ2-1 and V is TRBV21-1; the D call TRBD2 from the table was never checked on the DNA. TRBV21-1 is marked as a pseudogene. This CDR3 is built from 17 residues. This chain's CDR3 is CASSNGPEREFNNEQFF. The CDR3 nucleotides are TGTGCCAGCAGCAACGGGCCCGAGAGGGAGTTCAACAATGAGCAGTTCTTC.

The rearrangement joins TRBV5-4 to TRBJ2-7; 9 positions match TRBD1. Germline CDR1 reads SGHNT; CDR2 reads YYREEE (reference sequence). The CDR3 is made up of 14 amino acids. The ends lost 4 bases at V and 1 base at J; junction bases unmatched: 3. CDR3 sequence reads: CASSPTGGSYEQYF. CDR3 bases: TGTGCCAGCAGCCCGACAGGGGGTTCCTACGAGCAGTACTTC.

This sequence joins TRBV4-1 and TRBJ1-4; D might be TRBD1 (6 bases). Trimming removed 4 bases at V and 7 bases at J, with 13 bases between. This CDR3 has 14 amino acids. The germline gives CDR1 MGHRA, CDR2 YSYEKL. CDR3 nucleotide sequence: TGCGCCAGCAGCCTGGCCAGGGGTGTTGAAAAACTGTTTTTT. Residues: CASSLARGVEKLFF.

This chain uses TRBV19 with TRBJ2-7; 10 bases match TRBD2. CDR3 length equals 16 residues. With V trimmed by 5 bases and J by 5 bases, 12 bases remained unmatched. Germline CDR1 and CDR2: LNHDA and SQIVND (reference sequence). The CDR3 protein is CASSRGAGGVLDEQYF. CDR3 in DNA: TGTGCCAGTAGTCGGGGAGCGGGAGGGGTCTTGGACGAGCAGTACTTC.

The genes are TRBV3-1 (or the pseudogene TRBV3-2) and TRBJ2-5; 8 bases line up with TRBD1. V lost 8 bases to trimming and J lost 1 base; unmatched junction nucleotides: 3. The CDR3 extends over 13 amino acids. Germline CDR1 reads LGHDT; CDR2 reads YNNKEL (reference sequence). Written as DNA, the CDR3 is TGTGCCAGCGGACAGGGCCTCCAAGAGACCCAGTACTTC. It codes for CASGQGLQETQYF.

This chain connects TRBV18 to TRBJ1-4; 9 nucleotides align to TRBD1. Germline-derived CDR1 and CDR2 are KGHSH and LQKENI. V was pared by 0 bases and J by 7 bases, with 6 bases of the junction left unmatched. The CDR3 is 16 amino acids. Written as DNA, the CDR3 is TGTGCCAGCTCACCACCGTCCGGGACAGGGATTGAAAAACTGTTTTTT. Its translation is CASSPPSGTGIEKLFF.

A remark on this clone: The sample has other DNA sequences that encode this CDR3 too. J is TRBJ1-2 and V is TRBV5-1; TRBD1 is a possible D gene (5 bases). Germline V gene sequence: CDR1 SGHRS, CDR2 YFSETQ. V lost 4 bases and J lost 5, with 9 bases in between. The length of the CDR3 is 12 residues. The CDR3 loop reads CASSLDTYGYTF. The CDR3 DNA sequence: TGCGCCAGCAGCCTGGACACTTATGGCTACACCTTC.

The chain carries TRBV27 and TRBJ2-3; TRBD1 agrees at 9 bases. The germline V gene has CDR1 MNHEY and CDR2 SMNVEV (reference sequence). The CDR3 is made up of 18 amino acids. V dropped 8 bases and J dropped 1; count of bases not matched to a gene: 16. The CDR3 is CASRPGTGKGWGTDTQYF. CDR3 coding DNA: TGTGCCAGCCGCCCCGGGACAGGGAAAGGTTGGGGCACAGATACGCAGTATTTT.